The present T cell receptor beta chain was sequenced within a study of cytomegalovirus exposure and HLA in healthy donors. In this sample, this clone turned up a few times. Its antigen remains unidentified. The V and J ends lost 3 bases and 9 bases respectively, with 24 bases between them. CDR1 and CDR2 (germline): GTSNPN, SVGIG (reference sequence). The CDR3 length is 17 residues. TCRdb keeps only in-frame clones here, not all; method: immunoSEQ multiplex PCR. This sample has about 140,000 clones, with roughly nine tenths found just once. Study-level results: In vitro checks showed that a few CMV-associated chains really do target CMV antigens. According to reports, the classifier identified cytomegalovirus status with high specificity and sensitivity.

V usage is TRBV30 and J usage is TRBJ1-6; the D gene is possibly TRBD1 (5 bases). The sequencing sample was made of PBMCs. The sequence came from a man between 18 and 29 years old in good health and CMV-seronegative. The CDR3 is CAWRGPVGMRTLSPLHF. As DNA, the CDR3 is TGTGCCTGGAGGGGCCCGGTAGGTATGAGGACACTTTCACCCCTCCACTTT. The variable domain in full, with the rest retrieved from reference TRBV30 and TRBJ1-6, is SQTIHQWPATLVQPVGSPLSLECTVEGTSNPNLYWYRQAAGRGLQLLFYSVGIGQISSEVPQNLSASRPQDRQFILSSKKLLLSDSGFYLCAWRGPVGMRTLSPLHFGNGTRLTVT.